This T cell receptor beta chain was recovered during a study of T cells in Graves' hyperthyroidism and ophthalmopathy. It was RNA transcripts that yielded the amplified TCR beta CDR3 regions. The TCR CDR3 was amplified in a first-round RT-PCR using the HTBI primer set. TCRdb passed the multiplex PCR reads through MiXCR, listing each CDR3 protein once. The sample contains about 410,000 distinct CDR3 sequences, over 12% of which appear only once. This clonotype came up once. Its cognate antigen is unknown. Exclusion of patients followed from uncontrolled infection, other autoimmune disease, pregnancy or lactation. Fresh peripheral blood, under 13 ml, yielded the PBMCs. Findings and caveats of the study: The model anticipated ophthalmopathy a median about six months pre-onset.

The sample comprised blood. The TCR was taken from a man between 18 and 29 years old with Graves' ophthalmopathy.

CDR3 residues: CASSRDREYEQYF. Written as DNA, the CDR3 is TGTGCCAGCAGCCGGGACAGGGAATACGAGCAGTACTTC. This rearrangement joins TRBV11-2 to TRBJ2-7, with 9 bases matching TRBD1. J lost 4 bases, V lost 5 bases, and 3 bases had no gene match. CDR3 length: 13 amino acids. The germline V gene encodes CDR1 SGHAT and CDR2 FQNNGV.